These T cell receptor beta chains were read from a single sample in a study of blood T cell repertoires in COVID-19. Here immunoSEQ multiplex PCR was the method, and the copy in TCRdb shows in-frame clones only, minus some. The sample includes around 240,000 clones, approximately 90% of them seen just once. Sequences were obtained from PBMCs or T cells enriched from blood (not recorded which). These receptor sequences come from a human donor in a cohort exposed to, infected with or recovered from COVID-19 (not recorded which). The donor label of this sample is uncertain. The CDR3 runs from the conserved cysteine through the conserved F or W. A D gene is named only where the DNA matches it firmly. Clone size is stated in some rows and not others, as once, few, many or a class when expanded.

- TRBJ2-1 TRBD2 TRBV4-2 CASRPSGTSANEQFF TGTGCCAGCAGGCCCTCGGGGACTAGCGCAAATGAGCAGTTCTTC
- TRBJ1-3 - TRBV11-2 CASHGVLSGNTIYF TGTGCCAGCCACGGGGTCCTCTCTGGAAACACCATATATTTT
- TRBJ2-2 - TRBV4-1 CASSQIGAGELFF TGCGCCAGCAGCCAGATAGGGGCCGGGGAGCTGTTTTTT
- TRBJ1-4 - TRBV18 CASSPPVADSLFF TGTGCCAGCTCACCCCCAGTCGCCGACTCTCTGTTTTTT
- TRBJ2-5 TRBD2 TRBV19 CASGASGGRASQETQYF TGTGCCAGTGGAGCTAGCGGGGGGAGGGCTTCCCAAGAGACCCAGTACTTC
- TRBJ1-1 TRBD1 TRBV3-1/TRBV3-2 CASSLNGQGDTEAFF TGTGCCAGCAGCCTAAACGGACAGGGGGACACTGAAGCTTTCTTT
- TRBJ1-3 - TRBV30 CAWSSLGNTIYF TGTGCCTGGAGCTCCCTCGGAAACACCATATATTTT
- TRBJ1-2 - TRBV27 CASRYVGGYGYTF TGTGCCAGCAGATACGTGGGGGGCTATGGCTACACCTTC
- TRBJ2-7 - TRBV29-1 CSVGGDYEQYF TGCAGCGTTGGGGGGGACTACGAGCAGTACTTC
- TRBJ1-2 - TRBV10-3 CAISDLQNYGYTF TGTGCCATCAGTGACTTACAGAACTATGGCTACACCTTC
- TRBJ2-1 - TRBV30 CAWSVGGAGYNEQFF TGTGCCTGGAGTGTAGGGGGGGCCGGCTACAATGAGCAGTTCTTC
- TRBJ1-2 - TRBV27 CASRSAGGMGYTF TGTGCCAGCAGGAGCGCGGGGGGTATGGGCTACACCTTC
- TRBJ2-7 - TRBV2 CASSELADYEQYF TGTGCCAGCAGTGAATTAGCGGATTACGAGCAGTACTTC
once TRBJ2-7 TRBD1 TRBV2 CASSDAGTGRDEQYF TGTGCCAGCAGTGACGCCGGGACAGGGCGCGACGAGCAGTACTTC
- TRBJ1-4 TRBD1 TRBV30 CAWLTTGQGGEKLFF TGTGCCTGGCTAACTACGGGACAGGGGGGTGAAAAACTGTTTTTT
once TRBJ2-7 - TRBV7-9 CASSSTDTTYEQYF TGTGCCAGCAGCTCGACGGACACAACCTACGAGCAGTACTTC
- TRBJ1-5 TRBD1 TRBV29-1 CSVSETGGRNQPQHF TGCAGCGTATCCGAGACAGGGGGTAGGAATCAGCCCCAGCATTTT
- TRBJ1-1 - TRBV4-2 CASSQTIRGTEAFF TGTGCCAGCAGCCAAACGATCAGGGGCACTGAAGCTTTCTTT
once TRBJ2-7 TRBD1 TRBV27 CASSSNSGTGGEQYF TGTGCCAGCAGTTCTAACTCCGGGACAGGGGGCGAGCAGTACTTC
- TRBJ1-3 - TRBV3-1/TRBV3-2 CASSQGSLRRSGNTIYF TGTGCCAGCAGCCAAGGAAGCCTTAGGAGATCTGGAAACACCATATATTTT
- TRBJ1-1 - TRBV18 CASSPPGGSNTEAFF TGTGCCAGCTCACCACCGGGAGGATCGAACACTGAAGCTTTCTTT
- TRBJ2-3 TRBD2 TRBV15 CATSRYLAGSGADTQYF TGTGCCACCAGCAGATATTTAGCGGGGTCGGGGGCAGATACGCAGTATTTT
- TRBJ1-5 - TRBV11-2 CASSYTSGGNQPQHF TGTGCCAGCAGCTACACCTCTGGAGGCAATCAGCCCCAGCATTTT
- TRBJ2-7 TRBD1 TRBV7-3 CASSSTGQGSEQYF TGTGCCAGCAGCTCAACCGGACAGGGATCCGAGCAGTACTTC
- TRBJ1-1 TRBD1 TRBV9 CASSLGQGKNTEAFF TGTGCCAGCAGCCTTGGACAGGGGAAAAACACTGAAGCTTTCTTT
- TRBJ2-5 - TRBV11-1 CASSSGRGRGGTQYF TGTGCCAGCAGCTCCGGCCGCGGTAGAGGGGGGACCCAGTACTTC
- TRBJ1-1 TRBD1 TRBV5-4 CASSLAAGGVTEAFF TGTGCCAGCAGCTTGGCGGCAGGGGGCGTCACTGAAGCTTTCTTT
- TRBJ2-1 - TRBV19 CASSIVGNRGTYNEQFF TGTGCCAGTAGTATCGTCGGGAATCGGGGGACCTACAATGAGCAGTTCTTC
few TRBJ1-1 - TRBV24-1 CATSDSQMNTEAFF TGTGCCACCAGTGATTCACAGATGAACACTGAAGCTTTCTTT
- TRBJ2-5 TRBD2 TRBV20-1 CSVTSEETQYF TGCAGTGTCACTAGCGAAGAGACCCAGTACTTC
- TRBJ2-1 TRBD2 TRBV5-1 CASSLVLAGRPRGSYNEQFF TGCGCCAGCAGCTTGGTCCTAGCGGGCCGGCCTAGGGGCTCCTACAATGAGCAGTTCTTC
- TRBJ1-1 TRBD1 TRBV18 CASSPWTGANTEAFF TGTGCCAGCTCACCCTGGACAGGCGCCAACACTGAAGCTTTCTTT
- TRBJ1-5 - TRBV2 CASKGVAPYQPQHF TGTGCCAGCAAAGGGGTCGCGCCTTATCAGCCCCAGCATTTT
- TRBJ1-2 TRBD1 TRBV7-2 CASSRNRGNYGYTF TGTGCCAGCAGCCGGAACAGGGGTAACTATGGCTACACCTTC